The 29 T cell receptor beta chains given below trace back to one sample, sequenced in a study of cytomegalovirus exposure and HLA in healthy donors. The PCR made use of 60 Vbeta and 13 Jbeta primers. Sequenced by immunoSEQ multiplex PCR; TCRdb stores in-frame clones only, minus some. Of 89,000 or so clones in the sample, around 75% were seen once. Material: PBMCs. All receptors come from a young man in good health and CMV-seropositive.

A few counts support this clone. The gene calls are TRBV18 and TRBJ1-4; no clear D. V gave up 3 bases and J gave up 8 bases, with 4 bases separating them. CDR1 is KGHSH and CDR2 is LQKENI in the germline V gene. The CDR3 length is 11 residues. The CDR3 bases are TGTGCCAGCTCACCGGAGGAAAAACTGTTTTTT. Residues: CASSPEEKLFF.

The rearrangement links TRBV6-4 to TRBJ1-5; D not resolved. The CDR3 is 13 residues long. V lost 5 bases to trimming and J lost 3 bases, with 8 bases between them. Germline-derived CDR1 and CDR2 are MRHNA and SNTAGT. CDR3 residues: CASSLQLNQPQHF. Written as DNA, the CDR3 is TGTGCCAGCAGTTTACAGCTCAATCAGCCCCAGCATTTT.

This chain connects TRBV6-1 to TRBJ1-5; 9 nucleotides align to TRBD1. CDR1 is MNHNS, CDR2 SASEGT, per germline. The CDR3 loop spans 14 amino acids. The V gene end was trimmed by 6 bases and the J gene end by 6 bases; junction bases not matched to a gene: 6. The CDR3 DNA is TGTGCCAGCAGCCGGACAGGGGAGAGTCAGCCCCAGCATTTT. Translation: CASSRTGESQPQHF.

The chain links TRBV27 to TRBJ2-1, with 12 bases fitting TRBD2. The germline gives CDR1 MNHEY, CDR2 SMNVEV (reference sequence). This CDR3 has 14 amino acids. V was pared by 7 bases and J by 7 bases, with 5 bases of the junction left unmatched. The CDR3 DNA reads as TGTGCCAGCAATCTAGCGGGGGGGCAAAATGAGCAGTTCTTC. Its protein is CASNLAGGQNEQFF.

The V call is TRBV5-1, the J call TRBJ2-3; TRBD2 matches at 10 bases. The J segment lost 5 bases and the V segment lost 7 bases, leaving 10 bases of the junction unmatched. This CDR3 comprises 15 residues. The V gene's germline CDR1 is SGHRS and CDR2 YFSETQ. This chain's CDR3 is CASRGSGGPRDTQYF. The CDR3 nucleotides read TGCGCCAGCCGGGGTAGCGGGGGGCCACGAGATACGCAGTATTTT.

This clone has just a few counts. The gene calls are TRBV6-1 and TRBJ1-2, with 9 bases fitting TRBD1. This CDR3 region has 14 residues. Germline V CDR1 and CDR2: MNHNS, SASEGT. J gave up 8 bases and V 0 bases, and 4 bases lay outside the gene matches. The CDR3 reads CASSEAGDRVGYTF. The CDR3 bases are TGTGCCAGCAGTGAAGCAGGGGACAGGGTAGGCTACACCTTC.

The CDR3 DNA sequence: TGTGCCAGCAGCCGCGGGGGGGGGCGTCAAGAGACCCAGTACTTC. Its protein product is CASSRGGGRQETQYF. The chain links TRBV7-6 to TRBJ2-5, with TRBD2 identical over 9 bases. Germline CDR1 is SGHVS and CDR2 is FNYEAQ. Trimming cost V 5 bases and J 2 bases; bases outside gene matches: 6. The CDR3 runs 15 residues.

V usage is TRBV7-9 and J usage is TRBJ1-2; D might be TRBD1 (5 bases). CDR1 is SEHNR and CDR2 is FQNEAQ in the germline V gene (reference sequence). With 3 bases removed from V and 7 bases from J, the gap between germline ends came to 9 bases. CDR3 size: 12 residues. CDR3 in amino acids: CASSLGDFGYTF. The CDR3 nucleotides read TGTGCCAGCAGCTTGGGGGACTTTGGCTACACCTTC.

The CDR3 DNA is TGCAGCGTCAGGCGGACAGTGAACACTGAAGCTTTCTTT. Translating gives CSVRRTVNTEAFF. J is TRBJ1-1 and V is TRBV29-1; D might be TRBD1 (6 bases). The CDR3 is 13 residues long. The V end was cut by 6 bases, the J end by 0 bases, with 11 bases between. Looked up from germline, CDR1 is SQVTM and CDR2 is ANQGSEA.

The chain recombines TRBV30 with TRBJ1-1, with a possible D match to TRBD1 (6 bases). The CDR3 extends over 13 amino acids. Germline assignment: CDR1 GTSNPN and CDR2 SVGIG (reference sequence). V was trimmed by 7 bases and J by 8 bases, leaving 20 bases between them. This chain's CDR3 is CAYDTGLIMEAFF. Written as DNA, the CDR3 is TGTGCCTACGACACAGGGTTAATTATGGAAGCTTTCTTT. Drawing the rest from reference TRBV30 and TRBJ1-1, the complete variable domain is SQTIHQWPATLVQPVGSPLSLECTVEGTSNPNLYWYRQAAGRGLQLLFYSVGIGQISSEVPQNLSASRPQDRQFILSSKKLLLSDSGFYLCAYDTGLIMEAFFGQGTRLTVV.

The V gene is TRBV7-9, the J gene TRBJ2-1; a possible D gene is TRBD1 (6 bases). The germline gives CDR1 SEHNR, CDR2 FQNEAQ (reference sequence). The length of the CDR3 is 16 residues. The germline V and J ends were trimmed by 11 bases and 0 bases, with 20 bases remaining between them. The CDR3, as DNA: TGTGCCGGGACACCACCAAACCCGAGCTCCTACAATGAGCAGTTCTTC. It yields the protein CAGTPPNPSSYNEQFF.

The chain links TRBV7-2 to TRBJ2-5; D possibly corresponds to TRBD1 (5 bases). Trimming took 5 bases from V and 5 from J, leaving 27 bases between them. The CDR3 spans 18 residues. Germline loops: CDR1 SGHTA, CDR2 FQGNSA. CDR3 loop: CASSTNVVAVGADETQYF. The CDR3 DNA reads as TGTGCCAGCAGCACGAACGTTGTGGCGGTTGGGGCTGATGAGACCCAGTACTTC.

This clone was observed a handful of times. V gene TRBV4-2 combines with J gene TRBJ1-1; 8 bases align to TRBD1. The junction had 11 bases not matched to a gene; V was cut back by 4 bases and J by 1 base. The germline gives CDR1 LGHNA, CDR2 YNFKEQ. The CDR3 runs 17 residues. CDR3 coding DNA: TGTGCCAGCAGCCCGGGACAGGTGGGGGAGAGGAACACTGAAGCTTTCTTT. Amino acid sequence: CASSPGQVGERNTEAFF.

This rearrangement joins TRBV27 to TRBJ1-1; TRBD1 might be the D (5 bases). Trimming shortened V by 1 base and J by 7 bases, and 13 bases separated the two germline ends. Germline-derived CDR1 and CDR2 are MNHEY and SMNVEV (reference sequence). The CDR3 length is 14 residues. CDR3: CASSLWGESSEAFF. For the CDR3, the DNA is TGTGCCAGCAGTTTATGGGGGGAAAGCAGTGAAGCTTTCTTT.

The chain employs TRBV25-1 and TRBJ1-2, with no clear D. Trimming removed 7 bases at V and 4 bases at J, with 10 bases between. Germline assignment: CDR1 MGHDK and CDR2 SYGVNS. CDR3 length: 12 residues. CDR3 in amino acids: CASNGVPYGYTF. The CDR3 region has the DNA TGTGCCAGCAACGGGGTCCCCTATGGCTACACCTTC.

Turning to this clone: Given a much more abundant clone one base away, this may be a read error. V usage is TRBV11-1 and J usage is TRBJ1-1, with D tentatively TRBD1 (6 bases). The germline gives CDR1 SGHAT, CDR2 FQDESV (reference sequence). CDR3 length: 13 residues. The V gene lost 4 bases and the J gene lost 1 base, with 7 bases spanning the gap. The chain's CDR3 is CASSSQGNTEAFF. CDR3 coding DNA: TGTGCCAGCAGCTCACAGGGGAACACTGAAGCTTTCTTT. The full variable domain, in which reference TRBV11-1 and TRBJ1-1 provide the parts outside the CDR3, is EAEVAQSPRYKITEKSQAVAFWCDPISGHATLYWYRQILGQGPELLVQFQDESVVDDSQLPKDRFSAERLKGVDSTLKIQPAELGDSAMYLCASSSQGNTEAFFGQGTRLTVV.

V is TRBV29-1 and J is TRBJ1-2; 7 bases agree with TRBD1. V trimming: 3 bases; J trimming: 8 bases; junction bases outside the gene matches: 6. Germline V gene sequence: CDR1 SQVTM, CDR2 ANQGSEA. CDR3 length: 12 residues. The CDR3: CSVEGQGVGYTF. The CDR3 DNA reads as TGCAGCGTTGAGGGCCAGGGGGTAGGCTACACCTTC. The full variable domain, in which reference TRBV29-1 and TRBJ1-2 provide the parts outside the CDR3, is SAVISQKPSRDICQRGTSLTIQCQVDSQVTMMFWYRQQPGQSLTLIATANQGSEATYESGFVIDKFPISRPNLTFSTLTVSNMSPEDSSIYLCSVEGQGVGYTFGSGTRLTVV.

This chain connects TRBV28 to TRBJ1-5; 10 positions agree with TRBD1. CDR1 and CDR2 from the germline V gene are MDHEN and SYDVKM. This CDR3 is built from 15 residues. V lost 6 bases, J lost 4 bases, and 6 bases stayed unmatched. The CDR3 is CASRPTGGENQPQHF. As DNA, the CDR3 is TGTGCCAGCAGGCCGACAGGGGGCGAGAATCAGCCCCAGCATTTT.

In DNA form, the CDR3 reads TGTGCCAGCAGCTCAACGACAGGGACGAACACTGAAGCTTTCTTT. It specifies CASSSTTGTNTEAFF. The V and J genes are TRBV7-9 and TRBJ1-1; the match to TRBD1 covers 7 bases. J was trimmed by 1 base and V by 4 bases; bases with no gene match: 6. This CDR3 is built from 15 residues. CDR1 and CDR2 from the germline V gene are SEHNR and FQNEAQ (reference sequence).

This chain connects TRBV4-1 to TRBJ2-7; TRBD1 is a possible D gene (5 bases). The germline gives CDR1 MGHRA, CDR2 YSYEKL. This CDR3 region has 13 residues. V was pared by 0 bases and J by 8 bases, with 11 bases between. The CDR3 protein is CASSQDSGYKQYF. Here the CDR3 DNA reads TGCGCCAGCAGCCAAGACTCAGGGTATAAGCAGTACTTC.

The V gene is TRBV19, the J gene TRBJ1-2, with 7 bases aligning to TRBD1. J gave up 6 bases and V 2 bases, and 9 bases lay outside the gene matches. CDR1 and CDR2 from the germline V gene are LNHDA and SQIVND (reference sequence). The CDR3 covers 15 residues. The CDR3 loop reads CASSISPRQGHGYTF. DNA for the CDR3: TGTGCCAGTAGTATATCTCCTCGACAGGGACATGGCTACACCTTC.

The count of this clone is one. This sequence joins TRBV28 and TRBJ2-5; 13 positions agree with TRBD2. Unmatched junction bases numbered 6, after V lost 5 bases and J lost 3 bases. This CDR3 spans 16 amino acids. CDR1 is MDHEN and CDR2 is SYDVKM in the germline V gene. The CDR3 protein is CASSKPGTSGEETQYF. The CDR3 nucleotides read TGTGCCAGCAGTAAGCCAGGGACTAGCGGGGAAGAGACCCAGTACTTC.

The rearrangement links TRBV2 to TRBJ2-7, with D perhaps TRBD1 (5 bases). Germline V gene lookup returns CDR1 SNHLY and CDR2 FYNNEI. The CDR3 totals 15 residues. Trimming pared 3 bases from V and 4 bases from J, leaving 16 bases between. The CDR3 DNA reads TGTGCCAGCAGTGATTTAGTGACAGCTTCATACGAGCAGTACTTC. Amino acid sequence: CASSDLVTASYEQYF.

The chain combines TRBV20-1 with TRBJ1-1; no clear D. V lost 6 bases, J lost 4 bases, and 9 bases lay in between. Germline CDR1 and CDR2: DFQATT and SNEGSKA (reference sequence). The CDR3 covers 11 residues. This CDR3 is CSALWSTEAFF. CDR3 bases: TGCAGTGCCCTGTGGAGCACTGAAGCTTTCTTT.

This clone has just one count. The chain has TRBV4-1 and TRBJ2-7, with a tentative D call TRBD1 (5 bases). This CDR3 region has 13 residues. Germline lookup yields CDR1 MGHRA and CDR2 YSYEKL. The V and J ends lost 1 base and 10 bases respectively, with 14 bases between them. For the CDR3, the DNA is TGCGCCAGCAGCCAAGTATCAACAGGTGGACAGTACTTC. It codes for CASSQVSTGGQYF.

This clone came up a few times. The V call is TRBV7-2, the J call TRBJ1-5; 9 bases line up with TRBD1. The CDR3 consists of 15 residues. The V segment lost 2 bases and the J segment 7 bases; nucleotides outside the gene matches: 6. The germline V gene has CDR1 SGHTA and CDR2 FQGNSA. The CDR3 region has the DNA TGTGCCAGCAGCTTAACACAGGGGGCTTGGCAGCCCCAGCATTTT. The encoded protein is CASSLTQGAWQPQHF.

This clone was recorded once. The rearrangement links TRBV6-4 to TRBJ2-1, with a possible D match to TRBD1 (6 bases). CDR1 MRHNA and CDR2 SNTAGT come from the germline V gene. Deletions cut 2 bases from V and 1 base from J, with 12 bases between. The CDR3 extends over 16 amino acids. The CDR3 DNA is TGTGCCAGCAGTGACAAGAGACAGGCTTCCTACAATGAGCAGTTCTTC. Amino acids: CASSDKRQASYNEQFF.

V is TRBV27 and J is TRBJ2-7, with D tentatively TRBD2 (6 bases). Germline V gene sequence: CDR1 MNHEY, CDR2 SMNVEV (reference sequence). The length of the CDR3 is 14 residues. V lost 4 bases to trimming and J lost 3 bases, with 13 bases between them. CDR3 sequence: CASSSGMGGYEQYF. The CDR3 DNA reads TGTGCCAGCAGTTCGGGTATGGGGGGCTACGAGCAGTACTTC.

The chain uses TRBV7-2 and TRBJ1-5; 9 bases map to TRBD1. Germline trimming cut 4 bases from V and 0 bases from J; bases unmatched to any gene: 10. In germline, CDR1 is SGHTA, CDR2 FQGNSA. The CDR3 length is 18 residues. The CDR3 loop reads CASSYRTGATYSNQPQHF. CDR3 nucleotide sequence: TGTGCCAGCAGCTACCGGACAGGGGCAACCTATAGCAATCAGCCCCAGCATTTT.